Sequencing of this T cell receptor (beta chain) was carried out in a study of blood T cell repertoires in COVID-19 (dated by TCRdb to between 2020 and 2021). Study-wide context: Samples from collaborators originated in the United States, Italy and Spain and spanned both the acute and convalescent phases of COVID-19. The material from the prospective study consisted of cDNA or gDNA derived from T cells, B-cell-depleted T cells, or PBMCs. The dataset comprised deeply sampled blood TCRbeta repertoires from subjects exposed to, actively infected with, or recovered from COVID-19. The repertoires were made available in a free public database intended to serve as a resource for research on the immune response to SARS-CoV-2. The samples were drawn from two sources: the first 160 participants of the ongoing ImmuneRACE study, and some 1,300 subjects contributed by 6 global collaborators. A de-identified subject ID, COVID-19 status, age in years and sex were almost always included in the sample metadata. Where available, HLA class I and class II types were taken from metadata supplied by the sample provider and were not determined by assay-based typing.

Notes on this clone: Its target antigen remains unknown. Base-call qualities are not available, and no considerably larger clone is one nucleotide away.

V gives up 1 base and J gives up 3 bases, and the segment between their germline ends measures 7 bases. Measured from the cysteine to the phenylalanine, the CDR3 is 13 residues long. Only the CDR3 portion is preserved as DNA: 39 bases, with reading frame beginning at the first base. Beyond this particular receptor, the publication reports: The quantity of clinical and demographic metadata differed by source and by participant and was supplied without curation.

TCRbeta CDR3 regions were amplified from genomic DNA by means of the immunoSEQ Assay, a bias-controlled multiplex PCR. The published analysis was carried out like this. Within the assay, amplification of reference gene primers was used to estimate how many nucleated cells each sample contained. To quantify the absolute abundance of each unique TCRbeta CDR3 rearrangement, sequence reads were collapsed and filtered. For each sample, productive Simpson clonality was calculated by taking the square root of Simpson's diversity index across productive rearrangements. The table comes from immuneACCESS by way of TCRdb, which keeps in-frame sequences with V and J called. Part of the clones is missing from these tables; in studies checked, under half for an unresolved V gene and the rest for unknown reasons. The V and J calls and clone size are taken from that table; D and trimming were inferred from the DNA. Present in this sample are tens of thousands of clones, 68% of which were seen just once. Just under 9% of the sample goes to the ten largest clones.

The collaborating institutions used their own protocols to collect whole blood in K2EDTA tubes. For TCRbeta analysis, collaborators shipped samples as frozen whole blood, isolated PBMCs, or DNA extracted from either of those sample types. Sequenced input: peripheral blood. Recombination joined TRBV12-3 or TRBV12-4 with TRBJ2-7; no D gene is confidently identified. This sequence originates from a woman between 70 and 85 years old with acute or convalescent COVID-19. At the DNA level, the sequence is TGTGCCAGCAGTTTAGGCGGCAGCTACGAGCAGTACTTC. Translated, it reads CASSLGGSYEQYF.